These 14 T cell receptor beta chains were all obtained from the same sample, sequenced in a study of blood T cells in healthy people across ages. Alongside a J-beta primer mix, a sample-barcoded 5' primer served in a second PCR lasting roughly 6 to 11 cycles. Using its own MiXCR run on the 5' RACE reads, TCRdb lists one record per CDR3 protein. The sample holds about 930,000 distinct CDR3 sequences, 25% to 35% seen once. These same data were also listed under a study on T cells of mothers and their children.

The sequencing sample was made of blood. These receptors were taken from a woman between 35 and 50 years old in good health.

As regards this clonotype: At one end, the junction sequence differs from germline, possibly due to a read error. The gene calls are TRBV27 and TRBJ1-4; no clear D gene. Germline CDR1 reads MNHEY; CDR2 reads SMNVEV (reference sequence). The length of the CDR3 is 16 residues. The CDR3 coding sequence is TGTGCCAGCAGTTTAAGGGCAGTTTCAACTAATGGAAAACTGTTTTTT. It codes for CASSLRAVSTNGKLFF.

The CDR3 reads CASSRDRGQSEQYF. Written as DNA, the CDR3 is TGTGCCAGCAGCAGGGACAGGGGGCAGAGCGAGCAGTACTTC. This chain links TRBV12-3 or TRBV12-4 with TRBJ2-4; 12 bases match TRBD1. Judging by the DNA end, TRBJ2-7 fits better; the J call may be wrong. This CDR3 spans 14 amino acids.

In this sample, this clonotype turned up a few times. The chain is built from TRBV6-5 and TRBJ1-5; D possibly corresponds to TRBD1 (6 bases). This CDR3 comprises 15 residues. Germline assignment: CDR1 MNHEY and CDR2 SVGAGI. The germline V and J ends were trimmed by 6 bases and 0 bases, with 12 bases remaining between them. In DNA form, the CDR3 reads TGTGCCAGCAGGGGGACATCCGTTAGCAATCAGCCCCAGCATTTT. It encodes CASRGTSVSNQPQHF.

This clonotype was counted only a few times. The chain is built from TRBV4-1 and TRBJ2-2; D might be TRBD1 (5 bases). CDR3 length equals 16 residues. The V end lost 1 base, the J end lost 2 bases, and 11 bases lay between the germline ends. The germline V gene encodes CDR1 MGHRA and CDR2 YSYEKL. CDR3 amino acids: CASSQALGLNTGELFF. In nucleotides, the CDR3 is TGCGCCAGCAGCCAAGCTCTGGGGCTAAACACCGGGGAGCTGTTTTTT.

This clonotype appeared many times. The J gene is TRBJ2-3, the V gene TRBV5-1; no firm D call. Trimming left V 4 bases short and J 2 bases short, with 5 bases between. The CDR3 totals 12 residues. CDR1 is SGHRS, CDR2 YFSETQ, per germline. CDR3 DNA sequence: TGCGCCAGCAGCCTACCCACAGATACGCAGTATTTT. Its translation: CASSLPTDTQYF. The variable domain in full, with the rest retrieved from reference TRBV5-1 and TRBJ2-3, is KAGVTQTPRYLIKTRGQQVTLSCSPISGHRSVSWYQQTPGQGLQFLFEYFSETQRNKGNFPGRFSGRQFSNSRSEMNVSTLELGDSALYLCASSLPTDTQYFGPGTRLTVL.

This clonotype has only a few counts. A junction boundary mismatches the germline segment, possibly from a read error. V usage is TRBV7-8 and J usage is TRBJ1-2; D is unresolved. Germline V gene lookup returns CDR1 SGHVS and CDR2 FQNEAQ. CDR3 length: 13 residues. This CDR3 is CAGSLKENYGYTF. In DNA, the CDR3 is TGTGCCGGCAGCTTAAAGGAAAACTATGGCTACACCTTC. The full variable domain, rest sourced from reference TRBV7-8 and TRBJ1-2, is GAGVSQSPRYKVAKRGQDVALRCDPISGHVSLFWYQQALGQGPEFLTYFQNEAQLDKSGLPSDRFFAERPEGSVSTLKIQRTQQEDSAVYLCAGSLKENYGYTFGSGTRLTVV.

The rearrangement joins TRBV29-1 to TRBJ2-5, with D possibly being TRBD1 or TRBD2 (5 bases each). This CDR3 region has 15 residues. Germline V gene sequence: CDR1 SQVTM, CDR2 ANQGSEA. Trimming stripped 1 base from V and 11 bases from J, with 23 bases between. Here the CDR3 reads CSVEGGSLQGNEQYF. Written as DNA, the CDR3 is TGCAGCGTTGAAGGGGGGAGCCTCCAGGGCAATGAGCAGTACTTC.

The chain carries TRBV5-1 and TRBJ2-1; tentatively, D is TRBD1 (5 bases). This CDR3 spans 15 amino acids. Germline assignment: CDR1 SGHRS and CDR2 YFSETQ. V was pared by 4 bases and J by 15 bases, with 26 bases between. CDR3 region: CASSPGLGAQETPFF. CDR3 in DNA: TGCGCCAGCAGCCCGGGTTTAGGGGCTCAAGAGACCCCGTTCTTC.

This chain connects TRBV20-1 to TRBJ2-7; tentatively, D is TRBD1 or TRBD2 (5 bases each). Germline CDR1 is DFQATT and CDR2 is SNEGSKA (reference sequence). V lost 4 bases to trimming and J lost 3 bases, with 13 bases between them. This CDR3 comprises 13 residues. As DNA, the CDR3 is TGCAGTGCTACTGGGACCGCTTACTACGAGCAGTACTTC. It yields the protein CSATGTAYYEQYF.

With regard to this clonotype: A read error may explain this, as a much larger clone is one base away. The chain uses TRBV7-6 and TRBJ2-4, with 8 positions matching TRBD2. V lost 0 bases, J lost 13 bases, and 11 bases stayed unmatched. The V gene's germline CDR1 is SGHVS and CDR2 FNYEAQ. CDR3 size: 15 residues. CDR3 bases: TGTGCCAGCAGCTTAGCGGCGGGGGGCCCCAATGAGCAGTACTTC. It specifies CASSLAAGGPNEQYF.

Only a few counts were recorded for this clonotype. The rearrangement uses TRBV28 and TRBJ2-5; D remains ambiguous. V lost 1 base and J 5 bases, leaving 11 bases between the germline ends. The CDR3 extends over 14 amino acids. Per germline, CDR1 MDHEN and CDR2 SYDVKM. In DNA, the CDR3 is TGTGCCAGCAGTTTATTAGGCGTAACGGAGACCCAGTACTTC. It is translated as CASSLLGVTETQYF.

This clonotype was counted a few times. The gene calls are TRBV20-1 and TRBJ1-5, with a tentative D call TRBD1 (5 bases). Trimming shortened V by 2 bases and J by 9 bases, and 17 bases separated the two germline ends. This CDR3 is 14 amino acids long. Germline-derived CDR1 and CDR2 are DFQATT and SNEGSKA (reference sequence). CDR3 nucleotides: TGCAGTGCTAGATCGGGAGGGGTCCGTCTGCCCCAGCATTTT. The encoded protein is CSARSGGVRLPQHF.

Turning to this clonotype: Relative to the germline gene, one junction end is altered; a read error may explain this. The J gene is TRBJ2-7, the V gene TRBV7-6; 7 bases agree with TRBD2. There are 13 residues in the CDR3. Germline loops: CDR1 SGHVS, CDR2 FNYEAQ. The CDR3 region has the DNA TGTGCCAACAGCTTGGCGGGGGAGGACGAGCAGTACTTC. The encoded protein is CANSLAGEDEQYF.

This chain uses TRBV6-6 with TRBJ1-1; weak D call: TRBD1 (5 bases). The CDR3 runs to 12 residues. Trimming removed 5 bases from V and 7 bases from J, with 11 bases in between. The germline V gene has CDR1 MNHNY and CDR2 SVGAGI (reference sequence). The CDR3 here is CASSPDSFEAFF. Written as DNA, the CDR3 is TGTGCCAGCAGTCCCGACAGCTTTGAAGCTTTCTTT.